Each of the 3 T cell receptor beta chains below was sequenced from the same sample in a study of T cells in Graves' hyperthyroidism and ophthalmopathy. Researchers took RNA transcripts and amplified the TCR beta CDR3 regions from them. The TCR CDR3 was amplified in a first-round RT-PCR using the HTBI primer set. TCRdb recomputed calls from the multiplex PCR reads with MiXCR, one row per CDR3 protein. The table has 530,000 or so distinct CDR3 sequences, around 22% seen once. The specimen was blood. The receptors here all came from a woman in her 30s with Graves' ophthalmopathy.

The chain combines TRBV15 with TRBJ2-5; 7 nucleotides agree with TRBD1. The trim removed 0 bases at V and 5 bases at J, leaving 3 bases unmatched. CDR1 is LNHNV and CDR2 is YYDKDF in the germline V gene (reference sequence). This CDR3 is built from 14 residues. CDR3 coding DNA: TGTGCCACCAGCAGAGATGTGGGACAGGAGACCCAGTACTTC. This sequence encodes CATSRDVGQETQYF.

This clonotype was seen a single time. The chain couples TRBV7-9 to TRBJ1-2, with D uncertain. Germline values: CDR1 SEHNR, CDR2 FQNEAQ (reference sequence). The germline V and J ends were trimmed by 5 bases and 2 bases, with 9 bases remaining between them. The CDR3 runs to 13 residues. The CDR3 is CASSHDKNYGYTF. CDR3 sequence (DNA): TGTGCCAGCAGCCACGACAAGAACTATGGCTACACCTTC.

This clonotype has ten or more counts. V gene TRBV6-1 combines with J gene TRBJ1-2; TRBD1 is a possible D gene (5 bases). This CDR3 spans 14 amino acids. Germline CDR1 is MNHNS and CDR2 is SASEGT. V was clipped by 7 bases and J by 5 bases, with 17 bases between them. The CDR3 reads CASTQDSLLYGYTF. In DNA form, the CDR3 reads TGTGCCAGCACCCAAGACAGCCTGCTTTATGGCTACACCTTC.